Detailed here is one T cell receptor (beta chain). Its antigen is still unknown. Libraries were constructed by the immunoSEQ multiplex PCR assay. For the multiplex PCR, a mixture combining 60 forward primers for TCR Vbeta segments and 13 reverse primers for TCR Jbeta segments was used. The CDR3 region of rearranged TCR beta genes was amplified from genomic DNA by a multiplex PCR assay. Amplified TCR beta libraries were sequenced as 87-base-pair reads on the Illumina HiSeq System. The study's own analysis went as follows. A later analysis counted approximately 74 million unique TCR beta chains across the 650 to 700 repertoires, and 10 million to 11 million of these chains were shared by at least two donors. To remove PCR and sequencing errors, raw reads were error-corrected and collapsed into unique sequences using a nearest-neighbor algorithm that merged closely related sequences. V, D and J gene segments were assigned by aligning CDR3 sequences to IMGT reference sequences. Each retained sequence needed at least a six-nucleotide match to both a V gene segment and a J gene segment. A rearrangement was called productive if the CDR3 had no stop codons and remained in frame with V and J, and every other rearrangement was called non-productive. Following IMGT convention, CDR3 was defined as the stretch from the second conserved V-encoded cysteine to the conserved J-encoded phenylalanine. In an earlier analysis of approximately 500 of the donors, sequences lacking an unambiguous match to a single V gene segment were excluded. An earlier analysis of 500 to 700 of the donors classified V segments as functional when productive rearrangements were above 56.7% and as segregating when the standard deviation between donors was above 5%. To diagnose cytomegalovirus status from the catalog of TCR beta chain sequences, a statistical classification framework was built. A later analysis assigned V and J genes by comparing TCR nucleotide sequences with IMGT/GENE-DB human TR gene sequences. In a later analysis, CDR3 sequences and most-parsimonious VDJ recombination scenarios were assigned using the TCRdist pipeline. In a later analysis, every TCR beta chain was defined by the combination of its CDR3 amino acid sequence and its V-gene family, and reads without a unique V-gene family were dropped. In a later analysis, nearly 600 highly shared, low-generation-probability nucleotide sequences were removed to address suspected cross-contamination and a sequencing artifact. In a later analysis, a clonal expansion index was calculated for each public chain from normalized within-repertoire ranks of inferred template counts. Generation probabilities in a later analysis came from a VDJ recombination model fitted to out-of-frame rearrangements, and those results were checked against IGoR. Hypergeometric tests were used in a later analysis to score TCR-TCR, TCR-HLA and TCR-CMV co-occurrence, with a repertoire-size bias correction applied to the TCR pairs. In a later analysis, false discovery rates were estimated by permuting HLA or CMV assignments 20 times. In a later analysis, co-occurring TCRs were grouped using DBSCAN, with TCRdist sequence similarity added in when clustering inside HLA-allele-positive subsets. Co-occurrence clustering excluded repertoires with fewer than 30,000 or more than 120,000 public chains, plus five with anomalous nucleotide sharing. Entries here come from immuneACCESS through TCRdb and include only in-frame sequences with V and J called. Some clones fail to appear in such tables; in the studies checked, an unresolved V gene covers under half of the shortfall, and the cause of the remainder is unknown. That table supplies the V and J calls and clone size; D and trimming were determined from the DNA. The data table for this sample lists under 200,000 clones. Under 2.5% of the sample rests with the top ten.

This specimen comes from a study of cytomegalovirus exposure and HLA in healthy donors (dated by TCRdb to about 2017). With regard to the full study: According to an earlier analysis of 587 of the donors, about 190 million T cells yielded 90 million to 130 million unique TCR beta sequences and about 300 Gb of sequence data. Among the roughly 390 genotyped donors, around 79% belonged to the genetic ancestry cluster associated with self-reported Caucasian donors. Genome-wide SNP genotypes for about 65% of the 666 donors were used in a later genetic analysis, which treated that subset as a discovery cohort. Every discovery cohort repertoire had been produced on one sequencing platform. A later analysis re-analyzed previously published TCR beta repertoires from roughly 690 donors and added high-resolution HLA genotyping to study TCR occurrence patterns. The number of donors typed differed by locus, with 629-630 for A, B, C, DRB1 and DQB1, over 500 for DQA1, nearly 610 for DPA1, and around 450 for DPB1. In the later analysis, no new phenotypic data were used to find candidate immune exposures; instead, reliance was placed on TCR beta sequences and their occurrence across donors. To decide whether each TCR beta V gene segment behaved as functional or pseudogenic, an earlier analysis of some 580 of the donors relied on high-throughput TCR beta sequencing. Four or five DR-DQ haplotypes were handled as single units for association and clustering because linkage in the cohort was strong. The study profiled the T cell repertoires of 500 to 800 subjects by immunosequencing and related them to cytomegalovirus serostatus. To predict cytomegalovirus infection status, the study combined high-throughput TCR immunosequencing, statistical association of individual TCRs with disease status, and machine learning. Approximately 310 gigabases of sequencing data and around 90 million unique TCR sequences made up an early release that covered several hundred HLA-typed donors. Along with the approximately 700-subject first cohort, a separate validation cohort of roughly 110 different subjects was used. Class I and class II HLA loci were covered by the typing at four-digit resolution. The study aimed to test whether cataloging public T cell receptors could reveal signatures of past pathogen exposure. Among some 400 genotyped donors of the cohort, an average of roughly 230,000 unique TCR beta nucleotide sequences was sequenced per donor, of which about 19% were non-productive. Donor age, sex, ethnicity and CMV serostatus were compiled together with the repertoire data.

Study-level results and caveats: Linkage disequilibrium might explain the correlated functional status among segregating V segments, but an unknown experimental factor could not be ruled out. According to a later analysis, TCR association rates differed among HLA loci, with DRB1 alleles showing the most associated TCRs and HLA-C alleles showing the fewest. A total of 164 TCR beta chains were listed by the study as associated with cytomegalovirus. Because counts were too low, seventeen rarely observed V segments, including chromosome 9 orphons, were excluded from the earlier analysis of a few hundred of the donors. According to a later analysis, parvovirus B19, influenza, CMV and Epstein-Barr virus appeared linked to several top co-occurrence clusters. In a later analysis, over 15,000 TCR beta sequences were associated with specific HLA alleles at a false discovery rate of 0.05. HLA typing was unavailable for some donors at each locus, so association tests used only the typed subset. Sequencing depth was assumed to be roughly uniform across donors in the presence/absence analyses, though that assumption may not hold. When HLA alleles, especially DR and DQ, strongly co-occurred, attributing TCR associations to individual alleles was difficult. In a later genetic analysis, fewer N-insertions in productive TCRs were reported among donors in an Asian-associated ancestry cluster than the roughly 700-donor mean. A further reported finding was that TCR beta sequences accurately predicted the HLA-A and HLA-B alleles for most subjects in the first cohort. The authors suggested that the approach could potentially be extended to other disease states and immunological phenotypes. In both the original and validation cohorts, the classifier was reported to diagnose cytomegalovirus status with high specificity and sensitivity. In an earlier analysis of some 550 of the donors, most TCR beta V segments were observed in productive rearrangements about 87% or about 30% of the time, broadly matching IMGT annotations. The sequencing pipeline was judged likely to have produced a cluster of highly shared sequence variants as a technical artifact. A later analysis found that most CMV-associated TCR beta chains appeared HLA-restricted, with HLA associations seemingly driven largely by CMV exposure. In vitro tests confirmed that a few of the cytomegalovirus-associated TCR beta chains recognize cytomegalovirus antigens. Across donors, most TCR sequences were observed very rarely, whereas some public TCRs were present in many individuals. V-gene and J-gene trimming of TCR beta chains was associated with a missense DCLRE1C variant in a later genetic analysis, and the association was replicated in an independent cohort. In this cohort, only TCR beta chains were sequenced, and detectable features were limited by the absence of alpha or paired-chain data. A later analysis found that HLA-associated TCR beta chains were more clonally expanded and had lower generation probabilities than equally common non-associated chains. Immune exposure information for the cohort was limited to CMV serostatus.

The cohort consisted of 600 to 750 healthy bone marrow donors. All cohort members were sampled while nominally healthy, although unrecorded immune exposures were likely present. The donor was CMV seronegative and belonged to the group of approximately 320 seronegative cohort members. Each donor provided a peripheral blood sample, and peripheral blood mononuclear cells were used for TCR beta sequencing. The Qiagen DNeasy Blood Extraction Kit was used to extract genomic DNA from the blood cell samples. What was sequenced was PBMCs. The receptor's source is a man aged 25-40 years in good health and CMV-seronegative.

This receptor carries the CDR3 CASSPVWAGGKGSYNEQFF. The DNA is TGCGCCAGCAGCCCTGTGTGGGCGGGAGGGAAAGGCTCCTACAATGAGCAGTTCTTC. The receptor chain draws on TRBV5-1 and TRBJ2-1; 9 bases in between match TRBD2. Germline trimming amounts to 4 bases on V and 0 bases on J, with 14 as the count of junction bases outside the gene matches. From its cysteine to its phenylalanine, the CDR3 spans 19 amino acids. The retained sequence is limited to the CDR3, 57 bases, with the frame set at the first base. Taken from the germline V gene, the CDR1 and CDR2 loops are SGHRS and YFSETQ.